Listed below are T cell receptor beta chains from one sample, sequenced in a study of blood T cell repertoires in COVID-19. Profiled with immunoSEQ multiplex PCR; TCRdb holds only in-frame clones, not every one. Here the sample spans some 250,000 clones, around four fifths being singletons. Source material: peripheral blood. The origin of the receptors is a man in his sixties with acute or convalescent COVID-19. Both conserved end residues are part of each CDR3. A D gene is named only where the DNA matches it firmly. Clone size is given for some rows only: seen once, a few or many times, or a class if the clone is expanded.

>NA|TRBJ2-7|TRBV7-3|NA
CASSLDGLSLEQYF
TGTGCCAGCAGCTTAGATGGCCTCTCGCTCGAGCAGTACTTC
>NA|TRBJ2-3|TRBV4-2|NA
CASSQGTSRSVADTQYF
TGTGCCAGCAGCCAAGGTACTAGCCGGAGTGTAGCAGATACGCAGTATTTT
>NA|TRBJ1-2|TRBV18|NA
CASSPPSLEVYGYTF
TGTGCCAGCTCACCACCGTCTTTGGAGGTCTATGGCTACACCTTC
>TRBD2|TRBJ2-1|TRBV7-9|NA
CASSSPGLVYNEQFF
TGTGCCAGCAGCTCACCCGGACTAGTTTACAATGAGCAGTTCTTC
>NA|TRBJ2-3|TRBV12-3/TRBV12-4|NA
CASSFGGTDTQYF
TGTGCCAGCAGTTTCGGAGGGACAGATACGCAGTATTTT
>TRBD1|TRBJ1-2|TRBV29-1|NA
CSAPTTGGDYGYTF
TGCAGCGCCCCTACGACAGGGGGCGACTATGGCTACACCTTC
>TRBD1|TRBJ1-5|TRBV2|NA
CASTLDRGSNQPQHF
TGTGCCAGCACTCTGGACAGGGGGAGCAATCAGCCCCAGCATTTT
>NA|TRBJ2-5|TRBV9|NA
CASSAAAEETQYF
TGTGCCAGCAGCGCCGCGGCAGAAGAGACCCAGTACTTC
>TRBD1|TRBJ1-3|TRBV7-7|NA
CASRAPGQGLVTGNTIYF
TGTGCTAGCAGAGCACCGGGACAGGGGCTAGTAACTGGAAACACCATATATTTT
>NA|TRBJ2-3|TRBV19|NA
CASSIGRGVQGTDTQYF
TGTGCCAGTAGTATTGGGAGGGGGGTGCAAGGCACAGATACGCAGTATTTT
>TRBD1|TRBJ2-6|TRBV24-1|NA
CATSATTGAGANVLTF
TGTGCCACCAGTGCTACTACAGGGGCTGGGGCCAACGTCCTGACTTTC
>TRBD1|TRBJ2-5|TRBV5-1|NA
CASSAGIRYRGRQETQYF
TGCGCCAGTTCAGCAGGAATAAGATACAGGGGGCGACAAGAGACCCAGTACTTC
>NA|TRBJ2-5|TRBV28|NA
CASSPGLFEETQYF
TGTGCCAGCAGTCCGGGACTTTTTGAAGAGACCCAGTACTTC
>TRBD1|TRBJ2-3|TRBV3-1/TRBV3-2|NA
CASSRGTGGQYF
TGTGCCAGCAGCCGTGGGACAGGGGGTCAGTATTTT
>TRBD1|TRBJ2-1|TRBV7-9|NA
CASSPDRGHEQFF
TGTGCCAGCAGCCCCGACAGGGGTCATGAGCAGTTCTTC
>NA|TRBJ1-1|TRBV18|NA
CASSPRGGLNTEAFF
TGTGCCAGCTCACCACGGGGGGGACTGAACACTGAAGCTTTCTTT
>TRBD1|TRBJ2-1|TRBV19|few
CASSLGTGGYNEQFF
TGTGCCAGTAGTCTTGGGACAGGCGGGTACAATGAGCAGTTCTTC
>NA|TRBJ1-5|TRBV10-3|few
CAISGGRGNQPQHF
TGTGCCATCAGTGGAGGGCGTGGGAATCAGCCCCAGCATTTT